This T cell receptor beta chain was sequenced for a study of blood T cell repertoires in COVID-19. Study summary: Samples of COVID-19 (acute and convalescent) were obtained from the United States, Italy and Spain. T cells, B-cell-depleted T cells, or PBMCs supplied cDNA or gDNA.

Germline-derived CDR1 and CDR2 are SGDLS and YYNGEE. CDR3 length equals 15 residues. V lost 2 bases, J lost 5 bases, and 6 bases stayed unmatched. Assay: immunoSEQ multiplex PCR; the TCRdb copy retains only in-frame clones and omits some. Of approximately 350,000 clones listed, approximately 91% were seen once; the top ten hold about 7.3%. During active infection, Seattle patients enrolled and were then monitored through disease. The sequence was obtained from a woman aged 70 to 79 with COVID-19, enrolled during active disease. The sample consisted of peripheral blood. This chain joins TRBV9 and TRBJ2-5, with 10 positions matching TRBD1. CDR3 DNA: TGTGCCAGCAGCGTTGGGACAGGGGAAGAGGAGACCCAGTACTTC. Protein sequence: CASSVGTGEEETQYF.